This section outlines one T cell receptor beta chain sequence together with its context. As yet, its antigen is unknown. Germline lookup yields CDR1 SGHTS and CDR2 YDEGEE. V was clipped by 6 bases and J by 4 bases; unmatched bases: 13. This CDR3 contains 17 residues. This entry belongs to a study of cytomegalovirus exposure and HLA in healthy donors. Study observations and caveats: Later analysis showed most CMV-associated TCR beta chains appearing HLA-restricted.

PCR involved 60 Vbeta and 13 Jbeta primers. Clones were sequenced by immunoSEQ multiplex PCR, and TCRdb holds only the in-frame ones, with some missing. The data contain over 95,000 clones, roughly 82% of them seen just once; the ten biggest clones take up approximately 11%. V gene TRBV5-8 combines with J gene TRBJ2-2, with 9 bases matching TRBD1. This sequence was found in a man in his forties in good health and CMV-seropositive. Sample: PBMCs. The CDR3: CASMVWRDRASTGELFF. The CDR3 nucleotides read TGTGCCAGCATGGTGTGGAGGGACAGGGCTTCCACCGGGGAGCTGTTTTTT.